These 27 T cell receptor beta chains were sequenced from one sample in a study of blood T cell repertoires in COVID-19. This table comes from immunoSEQ multiplex PCR, and its TCRdb copy is limited to in-frame clones, with some not included. The sample records under 300,000 clones, 70% to 75% being singletons. Input material: peripheral blood. These receptors were collected from a woman of 80 years or more with acute or convalescent COVID-19.

V is TRBV5-1 and J is TRBJ1-6; D uncertain. Germline assignment: CDR1 SGHRS and CDR2 YFSETQ. V dropped 5 bases and J dropped 0 bases, with 6 bases sitting between them. The CDR3 runs to 14 residues. Here the CDR3 DNA reads TGCGCCAGCAGGGGAGACTCCTATAATTCACCCCTCCACTTT. It is translated as CASRGDSYNSPLHF. Filled out from reference TRBV5-1 and TRBJ1-6, the complete variable domain reads KAGVTQTPRYLIKTRGQQVTLSCSPISGHRSVSWYQQTPGQGLQFLFEYFSETQRNKGNFPGRFSGRQFSNSRSEMNVSTLELGDSALYLCASRGDSYNSPLHFGNGTRLTVT.

This clone was seen only a few times. The chain couples TRBV7-9 to TRBJ1-2, with TRBD1 as a possible D gene (6 bases). The CDR3 is 15 amino acids. Per the germline V gene, CDR1 is SEHNR and CDR2 is FQNEAQ (reference sequence). Trimming pared 3 bases from V and 7 bases from J, leaving 18 bases between. CDR3 region: CASSLSSGENSGYTF. For the CDR3, the DNA is TGTGCCAGCAGCTTGAGTTCAGGGGAAAATAGTGGCTACACCTTC.

The chain recombines TRBV2 with TRBJ1-1; no clear D gene. Germline-derived CDR1 and CDR2 are SNHLY and FYNNEI. Trimming took off 4 bases at V and 1 base at J, with 7 bases between the two ends. The CDR3 consists of 13 residues. The CDR3 DNA reads TGTGCCAGCAGTGTTTCTAGGAACACTGAAGCTTTCTTT. This translates into CASSVSRNTEAFF. Combining the CDR3 with reference TRBV2 and TRBJ1-1 gives the whole variable domain EPEVTQTPSHQVTQMGQEVILRCVPISNHLYFYWYRQILGQKVEFLVSFYNNEISEKSEIFDDQFSVERPDGSNFTLKIRSTKLEDSAMYFCASSVSRNTEAFFGQGTRLTVV.

This chain uses TRBV6-5 with TRBJ1-2, with 8 bases that match TRBD1. The V and J ends lost 2 bases and 4 bases, in that order; junction bases with no gene match: 3. CDR3 size: 14 residues. Germline assignment: CDR1 MNHEY and CDR2 SVGAGI. For the CDR3, the DNA is TGTGCCAGCAGTTACGGACAGGGAGGCTATGGCTACACCTTC. Translated: CASSYGQGGYGYTF.

This rearrangement joins TRBV20-1 to TRBJ2-7; tentatively, D is TRBD1 (6 bases). Per germline, CDR1 DFQATT and CDR2 SNEGSKA (reference sequence). The V end lost 3 bases, the J end lost 5 bases, and 14 bases lay between the germline ends. The CDR3 spans 13 residues. In DNA, the CDR3 is TGCAGTGCTAGTAAGGACAGAGGAAACGAGCAGTACTTC. Translated, it gives CSASKDRGNEQYF.

The chain employs TRBV7-8 and TRBJ1-1, with a tentative D call TRBD1 (6 bases). The germline V and J ends were trimmed by 4 bases and 3 bases, with 15 bases remaining between them. Germline CDR1 is SGHVS and CDR2 is FQNEAQ. This CDR3 has 15 residues. In DNA, the CDR3 is TGTGCCAGCAGCTCCTCATGGGGGCCTGACACTGAAGCTTTCTTT. Amino acids: CASSSSWGPDTEAFF.

This sequence joins TRBV30 and TRBJ2-4; TRBD2 matches 7 bases. The CDR3 totals 15 residues. Trimming at V came to 1 base and at J to 3 bases, leaving 6 bases not matched to a gene. Looked up from germline, CDR1 is GTSNPN and CDR2 is SVGIG (reference sequence). CDR3 DNA: TGTGCCTGGAGTGGTGCGGGAGTTGGCAAAAACATTCAGTACTTC. Translating gives CAWSGAGVGKNIQYF.

The gene calls are TRBV7-9 and TRBJ2-1, with D maybe TRBD2 (5 bases). From germline, CDR1 is SEHNR and CDR2 FQNEAQ (reference sequence). Trimming left V 3 bases short and J 8 bases short, with 14 bases between. The CDR3 length is 14 residues. For the CDR3, the DNA is TGTGCCAGCAGCTTGACTATCTCCGTACATGAGCAGTTCTTC. It specifies CASSLTISVHEQFF.

With respect to this clone: Other nucleotide sequences in the sample specify the same CDR3. The gene calls are TRBV3-1 (or the pseudogene TRBV3-2) and TRBJ1-5; 8 positions match TRBD1. The CDR3 loop spans 14 amino acids. Looked up from germline, CDR1 is LGHDT and CDR2 is YNNKEL (reference sequence). J lost 4 bases, V lost 1 base, and 0 bases had no gene match. CDR3 sequence: CASSQGQGNQPQHF. CDR3 coding DNA: TGTGCCAGCAGCCAAGGACAGGGGAATCAGCCCCAGCATTTT.

The rearrangement joins TRBV5-1 to TRBJ2-7; TRBD2 aligns across 9 bases. The V gene's germline CDR1 is SGHRS and CDR2 YFSETQ. V lost 4 bases to trimming and J lost 6 bases; unmatched junction nucleotides: 11. The CDR3 is made up of 15 amino acids. Here the CDR3 reads CASSREAGGRSEQYF. The CDR3 coding sequence is TGCGCCAGCAGCCGGGAGGCGGGGGGGCGGAGCGAGCAGTACTTC.

The V gene is TRBV9, the J gene TRBJ1-1; D perhaps matches TRBD1 (5 bases). CDR1 SGDLS and CDR2 YYNGEE come from the germline V gene. The CDR3 has 16 amino acids. The V and J ends lost 0 bases and 5 bases respectively, with 17 bases between them. The CDR3 spells CASSVVVGAKGTEAFF. DNA for the CDR3: TGTGCCAGCAGCGTAGTAGTTGGGGCGAAGGGGACTGAAGCTTTCTTT.

The chain employs TRBV11-3 and TRBJ2-3; 11 positions match TRBD1. V trimming: 1 base; J trimming: 4 bases; junction bases outside the gene matches: 1. This CDR3 contains 15 residues. From germline, CDR1 is SGHNT and CDR2 YENEEA. CDR3 loop: CASSLGTGGADTQYF. As DNA, the CDR3 is TGTGCCAGCAGCTTAGGGACAGGGGGCGCAGATACGCAGTATTTT.

For this clone: A far larger clone is a single base away, which makes a read error likely. The V and J genes are TRBV11-2 and TRBJ1-4; 7 bases are shared with TRBD1. Germline V gene lookup returns CDR1 SGHAT and CDR2 FQNNGV. The CDR3 is 13 residues long. V lost 5 bases to trimming and J lost 5 bases; unmatched junction nucleotides: 2. CDR3 amino acids: CASSRGQNEKLFF. The CDR3 region has the DNA TGTGCCAGCAGCCGGGGACAGAATGAAAAACTGTTTTTT. Full variable domain (remainder filled in from reference TRBV11-2 and TRBJ1-4): EAGVAQSPRYKIIEKRQSVAFWCNPISGHATLYWYQQILGQGPKLLIQFQNNGVVDDSQLPKDRFSAERLKGVDSTLKIQPAKLEDSAVYLCASSRGQNEKLFFGSGTQLSVL.

This clone was counted once. The V call is TRBV10-3, the J call TRBJ2-3; 7 nucleotides match TRBD2. The J segment lost 2 bases and the V segment lost 6 bases, leaving 5 bases of the junction unmatched. The germline V gene encodes CDR1 ENHRY and CDR2 SYGVKD. This CDR3 has 14 amino acids. This chain's CDR3 is CAISYGTNTDTQYF. CDR3 in DNA: TGTGCCATCAGCTACGGGACTAACACAGATACGCAGTATTTT.

The CDR3 spells CATSIGQGYTGELFF. The CDR3 DNA sequence: TGTGCCACCAGCATAGGACAGGGATACACCGGGGAGCTGTTTTTT. The rearrangement joins TRBV15 to TRBJ2-2, with 8 positions matching TRBD1. This CDR3 comprises 15 residues. After removal of 4 bases from V and 3 bases from J, the junction contained 4 bases not matched to a gene. CDR1 is LNHNV, CDR2 YYDKDF, per germline (reference sequence).

V and J are TRBV6-5 and TRBJ2-7; TRBD2 is a possible D gene (6 bases). This CDR3 contains 13 residues. V lost 5 bases to trimming and J lost 1 base, with 9 bases between them. The V gene's germline CDR1 is MNHEY and CDR2 SVGAGI. The CDR3 DNA sequence: TGTGCCAGCAGTCTGACTAGTTCCTACGAGCAGTACTTC. Translated, it gives CASSLTSSYEQYF.

The chain joins TRBV6-1 to TRBJ2-2; 7 bases map to TRBD1. The ends lost 2 bases at V and 10 bases at J; junction bases unmatched: 4. CDR3 length: 13 residues. Germline loops: CDR1 MNHNS, CDR2 SASEGT. For the CDR3, the DNA is TGTGCCAGCAGTGAACACAGGGGTGAGGAGCTGTTTTTT. Residues: CASSEHRGEELFF.

The V call is TRBV11-2, the J call TRBJ2-2, with 12 positions matching TRBD2. CDR1 and CDR2 (germline): SGHAT, FQNNGV. This CDR3 is built from 17 residues. The V segment lost 2 bases and the J segment 4 bases; nucleotides outside the gene matches: 5. This chain's CDR3 is CASSLRPGLAGTGELFF. CDR3 bases: TGTGCCAGCAGCTTAAGACCGGGACTAGCGGGCACCGGGGAGCTGTTTTTT.

This rearrangement joins TRBV18 to TRBJ2-3; D is undetermined. V shed 5 bases and J shed 0 bases, with 9 bases lying between them. Per germline, CDR1 KGHSH and CDR2 LQKENI. There are 14 residues in the CDR3. The DNA of the CDR3 is TGTGCCAGCTCAGAACGGTCTAGCACAGATACGCAGTATTTT. Translation: CASSERSSTDTQYF.

V usage is TRBV7-9 and J usage is TRBJ2-1; 8 bases are shared with TRBD1. The CDR3 has 16 residues. V trimming: 0 bases; J trimming: 4 bases; junction bases outside the gene matches: 5. Germline V gives CDR1 SEHNR, CDR2 FQNEAQ (reference sequence). As DNA, the CDR3 is TGTGCCAGCAGCTTAGCGACAGGGGTGGGTTACAATGAGCAGTTCTTC. Translated, it gives CASSLATGVGYNEQFF. The complete variable domain, with remaining parts taken from reference TRBV7-9 and TRBJ2-1, reads DTGVSQNPRHKITKRGQNVTFRCDPISEHNRLYWYRQTLGQGPEFLTYFQNEAQLEKSRLLSDRFSAERPKGSFSTLEIQRTEQGDSAMYLCASSLATGVGYNEQFFGPGTRLTVL.

The chain carries TRBV6-5 and TRBJ1-1, with TRBD1 matching 11 bases. The trim removed 6 bases at V and 4 bases at J, leaving 4 bases unmatched. This CDR3 contains 14 residues. Germline assignment: CDR1 MNHEY and CDR2 SVGAGI. CDR3 sequence (DNA): TGTGCCAGCAGGGACAGGGGGCGAGGCACTGAAGCTTTCTTT. Amino acid sequence: CASRDRGRGTEAFF.

Concerning this clone: The same CDR3 is also encoded by other DNA sequences in this sample. The chain uses TRBV9 and TRBJ1-2, with D possibly matching TRBD1 (5 bases). Trimming took 0 bases from V and 3 from J, leaving 9 bases between them. CDR3 length: 14 residues. Germline loops: CDR1 SGDLS, CDR2 YYNGEE. This CDR3 is CASSVGGRDYGYTF. The DNA for the CDR3 is TGTGCCAGCAGCGTAGGGGGCAGGGACTATGGCTACACCTTC. Using reference TRBV9 and TRBJ1-2 for the parts outside the CDR3, the full variable domain is DSGVTQTPKHLITATGQRVTLRCSPRSGDLSVYWYQQSLDQGLQFLIQYYNGEERAKGNILERFSAQQFPDLHSELNLSSLELGDSALYFCASSVGGRDYGYTFGSGTRLTVV.

V is TRBV5-1 and J is TRBJ1-3; no reliable D call. V lost 3 bases, J lost 1 base, and 11 bases lay in between. The CDR3 contains 15 residues. Looked up from germline, CDR1 is SGHRS and CDR2 is YFSETQ. DNA of the CDR3: TGCGCCAGCAGCTCCGGTGCCGCATCTGGAAACACCATATATTTT. It is translated as CASSSGAASGNTIYF.

The CDR3 loop reads CSVVRDRNNEQFF. The CDR3 nucleotides read TGCAGCGTTGTCCGGGACAGGAACAATGAGCAGTTCTTC. The J gene is TRBJ2-1, the V gene TRBV29-1; 8 bases are shared with TRBD1. V shed 4 bases and J 5 bases; nucleotides not matched to a gene: 4. CDR1 and CDR2 from the germline V gene are SQVTM and ANQGSEA. This CDR3 contains 13 residues.

V gene TRBV6-5 combines with J gene TRBJ1-5; perhaps TRBD1 as D (6 bases). Germline CDR1 reads MNHEY; CDR2 reads SVGAGI. V gave up 5 bases and J gave up 4 bases, with 15 bases separating them. The CDR3 has 15 residues. CDR3 sequence (DNA): TGTGCCAGCAGTCCCCAGGGGACTAAAAATCAGCCCCAGCATTTT. Translation: CASSPQGTKNQPQHF.

This chain links TRBV7-9 with TRBJ2-4; possible D gene TRBD1, 5 bases. The CDR3 contains 14 residues. Deletions cut 5 bases from V and 5 bases from J, with 13 bases between. Germline CDR1 and CDR2: SEHNR and FQNEAQ (reference sequence). CDR3 amino acids: CASSIQGIQNIQYF. The CDR3 DNA reads TGTGCCAGCAGCATCCAGGGAATCCAAAACATTCAGTACTTC.

This chain connects TRBV6-5 to TRBJ1-5; no clear D gene. Germline CDR1 and CDR2: MNHEY and SVGAGI. CDR3 length: 13 amino acids. Trimming shortened V by 2 bases and J by 4 bases, and 6 bases separated the two germline ends. The DNA for the CDR3 is TGTGCCAGCAGTTACGGGCAAAATCAGCCCCAGCATTTT. Translated: CASSYGQNQPQHF.